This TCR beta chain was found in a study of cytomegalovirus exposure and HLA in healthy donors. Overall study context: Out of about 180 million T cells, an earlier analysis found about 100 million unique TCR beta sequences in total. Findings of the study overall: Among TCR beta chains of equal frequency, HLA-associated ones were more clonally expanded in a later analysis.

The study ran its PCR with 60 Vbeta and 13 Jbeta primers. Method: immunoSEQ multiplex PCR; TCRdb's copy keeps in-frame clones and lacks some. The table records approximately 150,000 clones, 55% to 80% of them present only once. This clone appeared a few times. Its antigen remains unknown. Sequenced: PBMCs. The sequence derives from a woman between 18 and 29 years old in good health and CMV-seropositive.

The CDR3 DNA reads as TGCGCCAGCAGCCGGACAACAGGGGACTATGGCTACACCTTC. Translation gives CASSRTTGDYGYTF. V gene TRBV4-3 combines with J gene TRBJ1-2; 7 nucleotides match TRBD1. The CDR3 spans 14 residues. Germline CDR1 and CDR2: LGHNA and YSLEER. V gave up 4 bases and J gave up 3 bases; unmatched junction bases: 5.